This TCR beta chain appears in the sequencing data of a study of cytomegalovirus exposure and HLA in healthy donors. The CDR3 totals 16 residues. V lost 4 bases to trimming and J lost 6 bases; unmatched junction nucleotides: 6. Germline values: CDR1 SGHVS, CDR2 FNYEAQ. About this clone: Its target is unknown.

The primer mix had 60 Vbeta and 13 Jbeta primers. Method: immunoSEQ multiplex PCR; TCRdb's copy keeps in-frame clones and lacks some. Recorded for this sample: about 140,000 clones. Findings and limits, study-wide: Relative to equally common others, HLA-associated TCR beta chains showed greater clonal expansion in a later analysis. A later examination showed that TCR association rates differed by HLA locus, with DRB1 most and HLA-C fewest. Researchers catalogued about 150 TCR beta chains as cytomegalovirus-associated.

Sequencing input: PBMCs. V is TRBV7-6 and J is TRBJ2-2, with TRBD2 matching over 12 bases. The sequence came from a male donor in good health and CMV-seronegative. The CDR3 protein is CASSYRLAGDPGELFF. The CDR3 nucleotides are TGTGCCAGCAGCTACAGACTAGCGGGAGACCCCGGGGAGCTGTTTTTT.